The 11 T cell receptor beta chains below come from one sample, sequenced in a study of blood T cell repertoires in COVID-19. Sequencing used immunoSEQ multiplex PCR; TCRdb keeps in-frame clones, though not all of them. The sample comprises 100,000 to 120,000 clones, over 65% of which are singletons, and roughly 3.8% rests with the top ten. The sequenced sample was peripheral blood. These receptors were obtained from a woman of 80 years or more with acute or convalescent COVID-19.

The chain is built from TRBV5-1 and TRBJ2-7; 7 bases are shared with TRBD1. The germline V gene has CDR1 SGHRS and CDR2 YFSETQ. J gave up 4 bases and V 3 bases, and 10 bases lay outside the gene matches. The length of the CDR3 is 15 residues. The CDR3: CASSSLPGGRYEQYF. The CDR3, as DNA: TGCGCCAGCAGCTCCCTCCCAGGGGGAAGGTACGAGCAGTACTTC.

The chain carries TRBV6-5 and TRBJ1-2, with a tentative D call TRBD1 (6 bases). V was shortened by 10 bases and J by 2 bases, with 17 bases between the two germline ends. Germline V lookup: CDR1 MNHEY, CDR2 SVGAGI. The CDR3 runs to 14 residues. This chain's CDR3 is CATIQGQGNYGYTF. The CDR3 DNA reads TGTGCCACCATCCAGGGGCAGGGGAACTATGGCTACACCTTC.

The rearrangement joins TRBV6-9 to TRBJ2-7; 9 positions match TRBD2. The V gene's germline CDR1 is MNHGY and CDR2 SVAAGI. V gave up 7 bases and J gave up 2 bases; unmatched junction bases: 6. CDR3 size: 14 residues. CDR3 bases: TGTGCCAGCAAAGAAGGCGGGGGGGCCTACGAGCAGTACTTC. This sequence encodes CASKEGGGAYEQYF.

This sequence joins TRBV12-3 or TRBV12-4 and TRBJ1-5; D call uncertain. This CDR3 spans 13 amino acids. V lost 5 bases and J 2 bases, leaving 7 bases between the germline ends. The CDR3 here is CASSRLGNQPQHF. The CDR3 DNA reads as TGTGCCAGCAGTCGTCTAGGCAATCAGCCCCAGCATTTT.

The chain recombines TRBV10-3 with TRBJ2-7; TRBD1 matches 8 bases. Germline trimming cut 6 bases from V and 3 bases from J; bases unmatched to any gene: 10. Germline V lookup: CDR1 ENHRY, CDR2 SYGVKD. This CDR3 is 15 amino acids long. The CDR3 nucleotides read TGTGCCATCAGCCCCTCGACAGGGGAGTACTACGAGCAGTACTTC. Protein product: CAISPSTGEYYEQYF.

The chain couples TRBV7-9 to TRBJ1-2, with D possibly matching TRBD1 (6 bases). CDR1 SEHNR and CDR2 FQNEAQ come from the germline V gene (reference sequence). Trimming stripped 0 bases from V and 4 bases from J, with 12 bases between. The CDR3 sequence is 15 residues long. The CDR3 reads CASSLAAGESYGYTF. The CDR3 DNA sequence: TGTGCCAGCAGCTTAGCTGCAGGGGAGAGCTATGGCTACACCTTC.

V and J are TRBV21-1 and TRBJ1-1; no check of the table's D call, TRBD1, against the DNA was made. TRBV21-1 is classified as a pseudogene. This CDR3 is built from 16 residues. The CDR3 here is CASSYENRVERTEAFF. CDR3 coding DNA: TGTGCCAGCAGCTACGAAAACAGGGTGGAACGGACTGAAGCTTTCTTT.

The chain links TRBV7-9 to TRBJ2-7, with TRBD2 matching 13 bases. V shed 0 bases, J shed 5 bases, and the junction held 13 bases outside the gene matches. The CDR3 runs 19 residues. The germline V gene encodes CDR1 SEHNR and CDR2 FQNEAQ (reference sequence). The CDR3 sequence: CASSLAGTSGIEAENEQYF. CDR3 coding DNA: TGTGCCAGCAGCTTAGCTGGGACTAGCGGGATCGAAGCTGAAAACGAGCAGTACTTC.

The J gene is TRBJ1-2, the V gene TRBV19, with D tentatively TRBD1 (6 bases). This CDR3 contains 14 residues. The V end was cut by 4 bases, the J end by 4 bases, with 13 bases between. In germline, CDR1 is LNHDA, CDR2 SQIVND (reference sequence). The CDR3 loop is CASSNQQGTYGYTF. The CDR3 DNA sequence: TGTGCCAGTAGTAACCAACAGGGAACCTATGGCTACACCTTC.

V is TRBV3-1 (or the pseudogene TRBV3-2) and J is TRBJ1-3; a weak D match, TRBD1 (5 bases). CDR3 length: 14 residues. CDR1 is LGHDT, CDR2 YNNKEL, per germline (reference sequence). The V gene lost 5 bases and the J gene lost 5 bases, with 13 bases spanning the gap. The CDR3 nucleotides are TGTGCCAGCAGCTATCGGGACTCGCGAAACACCATATATTTT. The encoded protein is CASSYRDSRNTIYF.

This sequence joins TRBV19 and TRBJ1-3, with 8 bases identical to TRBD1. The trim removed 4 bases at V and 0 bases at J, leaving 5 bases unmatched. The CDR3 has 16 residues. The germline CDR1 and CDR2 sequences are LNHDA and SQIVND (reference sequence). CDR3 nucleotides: TGTGCCAGTAGTACGACAGGGGAGCCCTCTGGAAACACCATATATTTT. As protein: CASSTTGEPSGNTIYF. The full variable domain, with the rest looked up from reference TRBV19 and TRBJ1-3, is DGGITQSPKYLFRKEGQNVTLSCEQNLNHDAMYWYRQDPGQGLRLIYYSQIVNDFQKGDIAEGYSVSREKKESFPLTVTSAQKNPTAFYLCASSTTGEPSGNTIYFGEGSWLTVV.